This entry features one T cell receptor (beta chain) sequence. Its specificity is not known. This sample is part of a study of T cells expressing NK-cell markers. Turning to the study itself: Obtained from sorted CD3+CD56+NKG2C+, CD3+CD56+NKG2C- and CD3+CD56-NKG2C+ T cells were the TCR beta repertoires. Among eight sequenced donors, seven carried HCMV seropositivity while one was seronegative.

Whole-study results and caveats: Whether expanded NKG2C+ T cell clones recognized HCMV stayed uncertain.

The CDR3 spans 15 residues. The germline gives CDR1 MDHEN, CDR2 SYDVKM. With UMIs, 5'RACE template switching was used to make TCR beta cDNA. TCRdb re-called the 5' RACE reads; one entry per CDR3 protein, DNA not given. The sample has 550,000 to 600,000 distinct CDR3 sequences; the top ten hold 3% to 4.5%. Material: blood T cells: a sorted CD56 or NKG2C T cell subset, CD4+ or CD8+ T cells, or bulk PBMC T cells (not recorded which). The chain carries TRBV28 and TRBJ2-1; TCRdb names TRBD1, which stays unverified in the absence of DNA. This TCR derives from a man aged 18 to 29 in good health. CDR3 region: CASSLGQGIGYEQFF. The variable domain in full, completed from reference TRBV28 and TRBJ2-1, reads DVKVTQSSRYLVKRTGEKVFLECVQDMDHENMFWYRQDPGLGLRLIYFSYDVKMKEKGDIPEGYSVSREKKERFSLILESASTNQTSMYLCASSLGQGIGYEQFFGPGTRLTVL.